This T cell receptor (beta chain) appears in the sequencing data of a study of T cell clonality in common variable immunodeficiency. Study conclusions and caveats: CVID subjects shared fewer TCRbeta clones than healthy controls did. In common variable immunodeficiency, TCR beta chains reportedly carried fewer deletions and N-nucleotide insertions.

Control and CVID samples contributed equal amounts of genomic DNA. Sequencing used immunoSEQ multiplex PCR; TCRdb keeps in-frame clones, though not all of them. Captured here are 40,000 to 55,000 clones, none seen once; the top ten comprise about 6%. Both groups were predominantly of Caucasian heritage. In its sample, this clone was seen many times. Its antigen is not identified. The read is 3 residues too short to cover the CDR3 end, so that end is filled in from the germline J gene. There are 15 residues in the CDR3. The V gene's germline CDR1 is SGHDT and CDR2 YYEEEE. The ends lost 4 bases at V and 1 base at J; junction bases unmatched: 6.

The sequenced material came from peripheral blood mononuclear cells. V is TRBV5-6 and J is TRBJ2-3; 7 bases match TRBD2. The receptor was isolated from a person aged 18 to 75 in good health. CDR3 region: CASSALRGGTDTQYF. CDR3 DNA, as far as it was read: TGTGCCAGCAGCGCCCTTCGGGGGGGCACAGATACG.